Below are 24 T cell receptor beta chains sequenced from a single sample in a study of shared clonotypes between healthy human individuals. Assay: immunoSEQ multiplex PCR; the TCRdb copy retains only in-frame clones and omits some. This table holds 850,000 to 1,200,000 clones, around 74% found once. What was sequenced was memory CD4+ T cells sorted from blood. Subset here: CD45RA-negative fraction. The receptor source for this set is a man between 18 and 29 years old in good health.

The chain has TRBV28 and TRBJ1-1; D is possibly TRBD1 (6 bases). Trimming pared 7 bases from V and 7 bases from J, leaving 19 bases between. Germline loops: CDR1 MDHEN, CDR2 SYDVKM. The CDR3 spans 14 residues. The DNA for the CDR3 is TGTGCCAGCACCCCCCCCAGGGGAAGAGGTGAAGCTTTCTTT. It is translated as CASTPPRGRGEAFF.

As regards this clone: A read error may explain this, as a much larger clone is one base away. The sample holds other DNA sequences that translate to the same CDR3. The chain is built from TRBV2 and TRBJ1-5, with TRBD1 as a possible D gene (6 bases). This CDR3 has 13 amino acids. Germline V lookup: CDR1 SNHLY, CDR2 FYNNEI. V lost 6 bases to trimming and J lost 7 bases, with 13 bases between them. CDR3 region: CASSESGVQPQHF. CDR3 nucleotide sequence: TGTGCCAGCAGCGAGTCAGGGGTCCAGCCCCAGCATTTT. Filled out from reference TRBV2 and TRBJ1-5, the complete variable domain reads EPEVTQTPSHQVTQMGQEVILRCVPISNHLYFYWYRQILGQKVEFLVSFYNNEISEKSEIFDDQFSVERPDGSNFTLKIRSTKLEDSAMYFCASSESGVQPQHFGDGTRLSIL.

This clone was observed many times. At the DNA level, this CDR3 is encoded by other sequences in the same sample as well. The CDR3 region is CASSPGTRETQYF. Here the CDR3 DNA reads TGTGCCAGCTCACCCGGGACTAGGGAGACCCAGTACTTC. This rearrangement joins TRBV18 to TRBJ2-5, with TRBD2 matching 8 bases. Germline assignment: CDR1 KGHSH and CDR2 LQKENI. CDR3 length: 13 residues. V was clipped by 3 bases and J by 5 bases; unmatched bases: 2.

This chain links TRBV6-5 with TRBJ2-2; D gene unclear. Germline values: CDR1 MNHEY, CDR2 SVGAGI. The CDR3 extends over 13 amino acids. The V end lost 11 bases, the J end lost 6 bases, and 16 bases lay between the germline ends. The chain's CDR3 is CAAGWYKAGELFF. In DNA, the CDR3 is TGTGCCGCCGGGTGGTATAAGGCCGGGGAGCTGTTTTTT.

The chain uses TRBV10-3 and TRBJ1-3; no definite D call. V lost 3 bases and J 0 bases, leaving 6 bases between the germline ends. From germline, CDR1 is ENHRY and CDR2 SYGVKD. This CDR3 contains 14 residues. CDR3 nucleotide sequence: TGTGCCATCAGTGACTCGAGCTCTGGAAACACCATATATTTT. As protein: CAISDSSSGNTIYF.

At least ten counts were recorded for this clone. This chain connects TRBV7-8 to TRBJ1-5, with D hard to call. V gave up 4 bases and J gave up 8 bases, with 9 bases separating them. The CDR3 sequence is 12 residues long. Germline-derived CDR1 and CDR2 are SGHVS and FQNEAQ. The CDR3 is CASSYPEEPQHF. CDR3 bases: TGTGCCAGCAGCTACCCTGAAGAGCCCCAGCATTTT. Full variable domain (rest looked up from reference TRBV7-8 and TRBJ1-5): GAGVSQSPRYKVAKRGQDVALRCDPISGHVSLFWYQQALGQGPEFLTYFQNEAQLDKSGLPSDRFFAERPEGSVSTLKIQRTQQEDSAVYLCASSYPEEPQHFGDGTRLSIL.

This clone was recorded a few times. The CDR3 DNA reads as TGCGCCAGCAGCTTGGTAACTAGCGGAACGTACGAGCAGTACTTC. Encoded protein: CASSLVTSGTYEQYF. The chain joins TRBV5-1 to TRBJ2-7; 8 bases are shared with TRBD2. Trimming removed 0 bases from V and 4 bases from J; junction bases left unmatched: 6. The CDR3 spans 15 residues. Germline V gives CDR1 SGHRS, CDR2 YFSETQ.

This clone was seen only once. The rearrangement joins TRBV12-5 to TRBJ2-7; D is perhaps TRBD2 (6 bases). Per germline, CDR1 LGHNT and CDR2 FRNRAP. This CDR3 has 13 amino acids. V was pared by 6 bases and J by 6 bases, with 15 bases between. The CDR3 is CASGPPGVAEQYF. Written as DNA, the CDR3 is TGTGCTAGTGGGCCCCCGGGGGTGGCCGAGCAGTACTTC.

The J gene is TRBJ1-4, the V gene TRBV7-2; the D gene is possibly TRBD1 (6 bases). V was pared by 5 bases and J by 0 bases, with 13 bases between. CDR3 size: 16 residues. The germline gives CDR1 SGHTA, CDR2 FQGNSA. The CDR3 region is CASSRGEGATNEKLFF. For the CDR3, the DNA is TGTGCCAGCAGCCGAGGGGAGGGGGCAACTAATGAAAAACTGTTTTTT.

The chain is built from TRBV27 and TRBJ1-3; D is ambiguous. This CDR3 is 14 amino acids long. Germline lookup yields CDR1 MNHEY and CDR2 SMNVEV (reference sequence). The ends were cut back, 2 bases at V and 4 bases at J, with 9 bases in the middle. In nucleotides, the CDR3 is TGTGCCAGCAGTTTAACGGCAGAAGGAAACACCATATATTTT. It encodes CASSLTAEGNTIYF.

This chain connects TRBV15 to TRBJ2-1, with 9 bases matching TRBD1. The CDR3 totals 16 residues. Germline assignment: CDR1 LNHNV and CDR2 YYDKDF (reference sequence). V dropped 2 bases and J dropped 2; count of bases not matched to a gene: 4. CDR3 sequence: CATSRPGQGTYNEQFF. The CDR3 DNA is TGTGCCACCAGCAGACCGGGACAGGGTACCTACAATGAGCAGTTCTTC.

This clone was seen a handful of times. The chain combines TRBV7-2 with TRBJ2-1, with a tentative D call TRBD2 (6 bases). The V gene's germline CDR1 is SGHTA and CDR2 FQGNSA. The V end was cut by 5 bases, the J end by 4 bases, with 15 bases between. This CDR3 comprises 15 residues. The CDR3 loop reads CASSHGASAYNEQFF. The CDR3 DNA follows: TGTGCCAGCAGCCACGGGGCTAGCGCTTACAATGAGCAGTTCTTC.

The V gene is TRBV28, the J gene TRBJ2-7; D tentatively fits TRBD1 or TRBD2 (5 bases each). With 6 bases removed from V and 4 bases from J, the gap between germline ends came to 25 bases. In germline, CDR1 is MDHEN, CDR2 SYDVKM. This CDR3 contains 17 residues. Here the CDR3 reads CASSPGTAVLKAYEQYF. The CDR3 DNA reads TGTGCCAGCAGCCCCGGGACGGCGGTTCTTAAAGCTTACGAGCAGTACTTC.

The CDR3: CASSLAGHSSYEQYF. The CDR3 DNA reads as TGTGCCAGCAGCTTAGCGGGGCATAGCTCCTACGAGCAGTACTTC. V gene TRBV7-8 combines with J gene TRBJ2-7, with D perhaps TRBD1 (5 bases). The V end lost 0 bases, the J end lost 0 bases, and 9 bases lay between the germline ends. Germline loops: CDR1 SGHVS, CDR2 FQNEAQ. This CDR3 has 15 residues.

V usage is TRBV5-6 and J usage is TRBJ1-3; 7 bases fit TRBD1. J was trimmed by 0 bases and V by 4 bases; bases with no gene match: 4. The CDR3 has 15 amino acids. Germline V CDR1 and CDR2: SGHDT, YYEEEE. The CDR3 loop reads CASSRQGNSGNTIYF. The DNA for the CDR3 is TGTGCCAGCAGCCGACAGGGCAACTCTGGAAACACCATATATTTT.

This chain links TRBV6-6 with TRBJ2-7; D is uncertain. This CDR3 comprises 16 residues. Germline loops: CDR1 MNHNY, CDR2 SVGAGI (reference sequence). The germline V and J ends were trimmed by 5 bases and 2 bases, with 19 bases remaining between them. CDR3 nucleotide sequence: TGTGCCAGCAGTCTAGGTTTCGGCAGCTTAACCTACGAGCAGTACTTC. This gives the protein CASSLGFGSLTYEQYF.

On this clone itself: A read error may be the cause here, since a much bigger clone is one base away. The chain couples TRBV2 to TRBJ2-2, with a possible D match to TRBD2 (6 bases). The V and J ends lost 3 bases and 0 bases respectively, with 8 bases between them. The CDR3 consists of 15 residues. Looked up from germline, CDR1 is SNHLY and CDR2 is FYNNEI. The CDR3 DNA follows: TGTGCCAGCAGTGAGACGGGGGCGAACACCGGGGAGCTGTTTTTT. Protein: CASSETGANTGELFF.

The chain links TRBV5-1 to TRBJ1-6; no firm D call. From germline, CDR1 is SGHRS and CDR2 YFSETQ. The CDR3 extends over 14 amino acids. V lost 2 bases and J 8 bases, leaving 11 bases between the germline ends. The CDR3 is CASSFGSRDSPLHF. Written as DNA, the CDR3 is TGCGCCAGCAGCTTCGGAAGCCGGGATTCACCCCTCCACTTT.

This clone was picked up a small number of times. J is TRBJ2-5 and V is TRBV10-3; D remains unclear. V dropped 3 bases and J dropped 3 bases, with 14 bases sitting between them. The CDR3 is 15 amino acids. Per the germline V gene, CDR1 is ENHRY and CDR2 is SYGVKD. The CDR3 reads CAISDGVGDKETQYF. The DNA of the CDR3 is TGTGCCATCAGTGATGGGGTTGGGGATAAAGAGACCCAGTACTTC.

This clone was detected only once. The chain combines TRBV2 with TRBJ1-2; no reliable D call. The CDR3 is made up of 14 amino acids. Looked up from germline, CDR1 is SNHLY and CDR2 is FYNNEI. V was trimmed by 7 bases and J by 7 bases, leaving 19 bases between them. The CDR3 region has the DNA TGTGCCAGCAAGGGTGATAATTCCATTGGTGGCTACACCTTC. Its protein product is CASKGDNSIGGYTF.

This clone was detected once. The rearrangement joins TRBV7-6 to TRBJ2-1; unclear D gene. Germline CDR1 and CDR2: SGHVS and FNYEAQ. CDR3 length: 12 residues. V lost 1 base, J lost 11 bases, and 9 bases lay in between. The CDR3 region is CASSLGGSKQFF. The CDR3 region has the DNA TGTGCCAGCAGCTTAGGGGGATCTAAGCAGTTCTTC.

The chain joins TRBV5-4 to TRBJ2-1, with TRBD2 identical over 10 bases. Germline V CDR1 and CDR2: SGHNT, YYREEE (reference sequence). There are 17 residues in the CDR3. V lost 5 bases and J lost 4; bases outside the gene matches: 12. CDR3 sequence: CASSSNRGTSVYNEQFF. As DNA, the CDR3 is TGTGCCAGCAGTTCCAATCGCGGGACTAGCGTATACAATGAGCAGTTCTTC.

This clone was counted a single time. The chain uses TRBV9 and TRBJ2-3, with D hard to call. V lost 0 bases and J 2 bases, leaving 7 bases between the germline ends. This CDR3 comprises 14 residues. Germline V gene sequence: CDR1 SGDLS, CDR2 YYNGEE. The CDR3 is CASSVASATDTQYF. CDR3 sequence (DNA): TGTGCCAGCAGCGTAGCGTCTGCCACAGATACGCAGTATTTT.

The V and J genes are TRBV12-5 and TRBJ2-5; D not certain. Trimming removed 3 bases from V and 2 bases from J, with 16 bases in between. The CDR3 runs 16 residues. Germline CDR1 is LGHNT and CDR2 is FRNRAP. The CDR3 loop is CASGFDPGPEQETQYF. The CDR3, as DNA: TGTGCTAGTGGTTTTGACCCCGGGCCAGAACAAGAGACCCAGTACTTC.